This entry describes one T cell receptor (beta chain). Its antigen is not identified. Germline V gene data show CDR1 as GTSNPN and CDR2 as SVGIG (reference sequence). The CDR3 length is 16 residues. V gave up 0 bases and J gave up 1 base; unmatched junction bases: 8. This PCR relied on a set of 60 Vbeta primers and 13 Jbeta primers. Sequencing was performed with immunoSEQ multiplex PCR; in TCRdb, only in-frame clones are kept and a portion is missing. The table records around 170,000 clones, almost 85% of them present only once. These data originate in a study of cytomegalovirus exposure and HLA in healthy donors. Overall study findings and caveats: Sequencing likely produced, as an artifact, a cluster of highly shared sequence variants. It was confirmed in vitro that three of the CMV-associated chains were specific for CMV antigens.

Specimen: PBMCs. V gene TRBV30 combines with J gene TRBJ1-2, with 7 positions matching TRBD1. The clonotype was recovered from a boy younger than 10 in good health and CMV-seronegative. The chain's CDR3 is CAWSVPATGINYGYTF. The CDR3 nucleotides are TGTGCCTGGAGTGTACCGGCGACAGGGATTAACTATGGCTACACCTTC.